These T cell receptor beta chains were read from a single sample in a study of shared clonotypes between healthy human individuals. The repertoire was sequenced with immunoSEQ multiplex PCR; TCRdb's copy has only in-frame clones and lacks some. Among approximately 320,000 clones listed, about 74% were seen once. The source material was memory CD4+ T cells sorted from blood. Receptor source: a man younger than 40 in good health. CDR3s include the opening cysteine and the closing phenylalanine or tryptophan. Fields, in order: clone size, D gene, J gene, V gene, CDR3 DNA, CDR3 protein. D genes are given only for firm matches. The size field is filled for only some rows; it gives once, few, many or a size class.

>few|.|TRBJ1-3|TRBV14
TGTGCCAGCAGCCTCTCAGGGTCGGGGGGCCCTTCTGGAAACACCATATATTTT
CASSLSGSGGPSGNTIYF
>.|TRBD1|TRBJ1-2|TRBV27
TGTGCCAGCAGTTTCAGGGACAGTACTGGCTACACCTTC
CASSFRDSTGYTF
>many|.|TRBJ1-2|TRBV6-4
TGTGCCAGCAGTGACTCAAGTGGGGACTATGGCTACACCTTC
CASSDSSGDYGYTF
>.|TRBD1|TRBJ2-1|TRBV5-1
TGCGCCAGCAGCTCGATACAGGGGAATGAGCAGTTCTTC
CASSSIQGNEQFF
>.|TRBD2|TRBJ2-7|TRBV7-2
TGTGCCAGCAGCTTCCGGGCGGGAGCCTACGAGCAGTACTTC
CASSFRAGAYEQYF
>.|.|TRBJ1-4|TRBV2
TGTGCCAGCAGTGAGGCACGGGTTAATGAAAAACTGTTTTTT
CASSEARVNEKLFF
>.|TRBD1|TRBJ2-5|TRBV29-1
TGCAGCGAGACACAGGGGGCCGGGGAGACCCAGTACTTC
CSETQGAGETQYF
>.|TRBD1|TRBJ1-1|TRBV28
TGTGCCAGCACAGGGGGCCAGAACACTGAAGCTTTCTTT
CASTGGQNTEAFF
>.|TRBD1|TRBJ2-2|TRBV25-1
TGTGCCAGCCAGGACAGGGGGGACACCGGGGAGCTGTTTTTT
CASQDRGDTGELFF
>once|.|TRBJ1-1|TRBV9
TGTGCCAGCAGCGCGAGTTCAGCCCGCACTGAAGCTTTCTTT
CASSASSARTEAFF
>.|.|TRBJ2-3|TRBV5-6
TGTGCCAGCAGCCACACAACTAGCCGACAGGGAGATACGCAGTATTTT
CASSHTTSRQGDTQYF
>.|.|TRBJ2-1|TRBV5-5
TGTGCCAGCTCCTCTGGAGTCTATGAGCAGTTCTTC
CASSSGVYEQFF
>.|.|TRBJ1-5|TRBV6-1
TGTGCCAGCAGTAAATTCGGTAATGATCAGCCCCAGCATTTT
CASSKFGNDQPQHF
>.|TRBD2|TRBJ2-2|TRBV10-3
TGTGCCATCAGTAAGACTAGCGGGAGCAACACCGGGGAGCTGTTTTTT
CAISKTSGSNTGELFF
>.|.|TRBJ1-1|TRBV7-8
TGTGCCAGCAGCCCCCTGACAGCTGCGGCCACTGAAGCTTTCTTT
CASSPLTAAATEAFF
>few|TRBD1|TRBJ1-2|TRBV5-4
TGTGCCAGCAGCTTGGTGGACAGGCCTGTAGGCTACACCTTC
CASSLVDRPVGYTF
>.|.|TRBJ1-3|TRBV18
TGTGCCAGCTCACCCACAAACTCTGGAAACACCATATATTTT
CASSPTNSGNTIYF
>.|.|TRBJ1-5|TRBV5-1
TGCGCCAGCAGTACGGGAGGAGGGAGTCATCAGCCCCAGCATTTT
CASSTGGGSHQPQHF
>.|.|TRBJ1-4|TRBV6-5
TGTGCCAGCAGTTACAGGGCGGCCAATGAAAAACTGTTTTTT
CASSYRAANEKLFF
>.|.|TRBJ2-7|TRBV5-1
TGCGCCAGCAGCACCGGAGGCAGTAACTCCTACGAGCAGTACTTC
CASSTGGSNSYEQYF
>.|TRBD2|TRBJ2-6|TRBV18
TGTGCCAGCTCACTTTACCGGGAGGACAACGTCCTGACTTTC
CASSLYREDNVLTF
>.|.|TRBJ1-4|TRBV29-1
TGCAGCGGGTCAGCGACGGGAAATAATGAAAAACTGTTTTTT
CSGSATGNNEKLFF
>.|TRBD1|TRBJ2-1|TRBV5-1
TGCGCCAGCATCACCGGGACAGGGGTTATCCATGAGCAGTTCTTC
CASITGTGVIHEQFF
>.|.|TRBJ2-2|TRBV5-1
TGCGCCAGCAGCTTGGACAGGCCTGCCGGGGAGCTGTTTTTT
CASSLDRPAGELFF
>.|.|TRBJ2-1|TRBV5-8
TGTGCCAGCAGCTTGGGATTCCGGGAGGAGCAGTTCTTC
CASSLGFREEQFF
>once|TRBD1|TRBJ2-5|TRBV5-1
TGCGCCAGCAGCTTGGGACGGACAGGCGCCGTAACGTTTCAAGAGACCCAGTACTTC
CASSLGRTGAVTFQETQYF
>once|.|TRBJ2-7|TRBV7-2
TGTGCCAGCAGCCCGTACTATTCCTACGAGCAGTACTTC
CASSPYYSYEQYF
>.|.|TRBJ2-5|TRBV5-1
TGCGCCAGCAGCTTAGTCGGGAGTAAGGAGACCCAGTACTTC
CASSLVGSKETQYF
>.|TRBD1|TRBJ2-5|TRBV2
TGTGCCAGCAACCTACAGGGGGGGACCCAGTACTTC
CASNLQGGTQYF
>.|.|TRBJ2-6|TRBV5-1
TGCGCCAGCAGCCCCAGGGCCCTGTCTGGGGCCAACGTCCTGACTTTC
CASSPRALSGANVLTF
>once|.|TRBJ2-5|TRBV9
TGTGCCAGCAGCGTAGGACTCGCCGGGGAGACCCAGTACTTC
CASSVGLAGETQYF
>.|.|TRBJ2-1|TRBV5-6
TGTGCCAGCAGCTACCCAACCCCTAGTCTCGTTGGCAATGAGCAGTTCTTC
CASSYPTPSLVGNEQFF
>few|.|TRBJ1-2|TRBV18
TGTGCCAGCAGCGGGGACGTTAACTATGGCTACACCTTC
CASSGDVNYGYTF
>.|TRBD2|TRBJ2-1|TRBV2
TGTGCCAGCACGGGGACTAGCGGGAGCCATGAGCAGTTCTTC
CASTGTSGSHEQFF
>many|.|TRBJ2-1|TRBV5-4
TGTGCCAGCAGCGCTACCTCGGACAATGAGCAGTTCTTC
CASSATSDNEQFF
>.|.|TRBJ2-5|TRBV7-7
TGTGCTAGCAGCTGGCGGTTCCAAGAGACCCAGTACTTC
CASSWRFQETQYF
>once|.|TRBJ2-2|TRBV7-9
TGTGCCAGCAGCTCCCGGGGTGCGAACACCGGGGAGCTGTTTTTT
CASSSRGANTGELFF
>.|.|TRBJ2-6|TRBV29-1
TGCAGCGTTAGTAGGGCTGGGGCCAACGTCCTGACTTTC
CSVSRAGANVLTF
>.|.|TRBJ1-4|TRBV7-2
TGTGCCAGCAGCTTAGATACAGGGAGAAATGAAAAACTGTTTTTT
CASSLDTGRNEKLFF
>.|.|TRBJ1-1|TRBV7-9
TGTGCCAGCACCGTGTGGGGGAACACTGAAGCTTTCTTT
CASTVWGNTEAFF
>.|TRBD2|TRBJ2-1|TRBV5-4
TGTGCCAGCAGCTCCACTAGCGGGAGGGCCAATGAGCAGTTCTTC
CASSSTSGRANEQFF
>.|.|TRBJ2-2|TRBV5-1
TGCGCCAGCAGCGGCCAGACCCAGAACACCGGGGAGCTGTTTTTT
CASSGQTQNTGELFF
>many|.|TRBJ2-1|TRBV7-9
TGTGCCAGCAGCTTGGTTCAGGGCCGGAACAACAGCTCCTACAATGAGCAGTTCTTC
CASSLVQGRNNSSYNEQFF
>.|.|TRBJ2-1|TRBV7-3
TGTGCCAGCAGCTTAAGTCAGAACAATGAGCAGTTCTTC
CASSLSQNNEQFF
>.|.|TRBJ2-2|TRBV27
TGTGCCAGCAGCTTGGATTTTGGCGGGGAGCTGTTTTTT
CASSLDFGGELFF
>few|TRBD1|TRBJ1-2|TRBV18
TGTGCCAGCTCCGAGGGACAGGACTATGGCTACACCTTC
CASSEGQDYGYTF
>once|.|TRBJ2-2|TRBV2
TGTGCCAGCACCCCGGGATTAGGGACCGGGGAGCTGTTTTTT
CASTPGLGTGELFF
>.|TRBD1|TRBJ2-7|TRBV11-2
TGTGCCAGTCGCAGGGGGACCACCTACGAGCAGTACTTC
CASRRGTTYEQYF
>.|TRBD2|TRBJ2-3|TRBV6-5
TGTGCCAGCAGGCCAGCGGGATACCCAGATACGCAGTATTTT
CASRPAGYPDTQYF
>.|.|TRBJ2-2|TRBV9
TGTGCCAGCAGCGTGGGGAACCTGAACACCGGGGAGCTGTTTTTT
CASSVGNLNTGELFF
>.|.|TRBJ2-2|TRBV6-5
TGTGGCCTGAACACCGGGGAGCTGTTTTTT
CGLNTGELFF
>.|.|TRBJ1-2|TRBV28
TGTGCCAGCAGCTCCCCGGCAGGAGCGGGGGGGTCGGCCTATGGCTACACCTTC
CASSSPAGAGGSAYGYTF
>.|.|TRBJ2-1|TRBV18
TGTGCCAGCTCACCGGGACTTAAGGAGCAGTTCTTC
CASSPGLKEQFF